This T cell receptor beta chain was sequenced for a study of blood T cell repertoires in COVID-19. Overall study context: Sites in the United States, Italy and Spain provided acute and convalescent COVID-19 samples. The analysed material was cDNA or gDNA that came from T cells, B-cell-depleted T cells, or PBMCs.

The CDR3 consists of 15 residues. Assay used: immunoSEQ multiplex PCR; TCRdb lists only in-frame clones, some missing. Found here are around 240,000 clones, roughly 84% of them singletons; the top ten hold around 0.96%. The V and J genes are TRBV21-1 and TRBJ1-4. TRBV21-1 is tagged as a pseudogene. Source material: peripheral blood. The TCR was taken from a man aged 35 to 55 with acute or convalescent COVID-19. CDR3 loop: CASSKVGWGDEKLFF. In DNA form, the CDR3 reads TGTGCCAGCAGCAAAGTTGGGTGGGGGGATGAAAAACTGTTTTTT.